These T cell receptor beta chains were read from a single sample in a study of response to subunit inactivated influenza vaccine. TCRdb fed the RT-PCR reads into MiXCR, producing one record per CDR3 protein. The profile shows more than 700,000 distinct CDR3 sequences, about 20% of them singletons. The sequencing used PBMCs from blood, collected roughly 5 days after vaccination. The receptors shown here come from a man aged 45-60 years who received an inactivated influenza vaccine. Both conserved end residues are part of each CDR3. D genes are given only for firm matches. Where a row states a size, it is once, few, many or the class of an expanded clone; other rows omit it.

V gene,clone size,J gene,D gene,CDR3 protein,CDR3 DNA
TRBV7-2,-,TRBJ1-3,-,CASSLAPVGNTIYF,TGTGCCAGCAGCTTGGCGCCTGTCGGAAACACCATATATTTT
TRBV3-1,few,TRBJ2-1,-,CASSPPSMEQFF,TGTGCCAGCAGCCCGCCTTCCATGGAGCAGTTCTTC
TRBV29-1,many,TRBJ1-1,-,CSGWDPGRTEAFF,TGCAGCGGTTGGGACCCAGGGCGGACTGAAGCTTTCTTT
TRBV6-1,few,TRBJ2-1,TRBD2,CASNLAGEGEQFF,TGTGCCAGCAACTTAGCGGGAGAGGGTGAGCAGTTCTTC
TRBV24-1,many,TRBJ2-2,TRBD1,CATSDWTGNTGELFF,TGTGCCACCAGTGATTGGACAGGAAACACCGGGGAGCTGTTTTTT
TRBV27,-,TRBJ1-1,TRBD1,CASSLSRQGATEAFF,TGTGCCAGCAGTTTATCCCGACAGGGGGCGACTGAAGCTTTCTTT
TRBV7-9,-,TRBJ1-2,-,CASSLGGRENYGYTF,TGTGCCAGCAGCTTAGGAGGGAGGGAAAACTATGGCTACACCTTC
TRBV11-2,few,TRBJ2-3,-,CASSSVKVPDTQYF,TGTGCCAGCAGCTCAGTGAAAGTTCCAGATACGCAGTATTTT
TRBV20-1,few,TRBJ2-3,TRBD2,CSAGRLAATDTQYF,TGCAGTGCTGGCCGACTAGCGGCCACAGATACGCAGTATTTT
TRBV29-1,few,TRBJ2-1,-,CSVSPGRNEQFF,TGCAGCGTTTCCCCAGGGAGAAATGAGCAGTTCTTC
TRBV29-1,many,TRBJ2-1,TRBD2,CSVGGLVSYEQFF,TGCAGCGTTGGGGGACTAGTCTCCTATGAGCAGTTCTTC
TRBV18,few,TRBJ2-2,TRBD2,CASMTSGSSAGELFF,TGTGCCAGCATGACTAGCGGGAGTTCGGCCGGGGAGCTGTTTTTT
TRBV20-1,-,TRBJ1-1,-,CSAREDPNTEAFF,TGCAGTGCTAGGGAGGACCCGAACACTGAAGCTTTCTTT
TRBV28,many,TRBJ1-1,-,CASSRDFDTEAFF,TGTGCCAGCAGTAGGGACTTCGACACTGAAGCTTTCTTT
TRBV10-2,-,TRBJ2-3,TRBD2,CASSDWGGGSSPHRYVQYF,TGCGCCAGCAGTGATTGGGGGGGGGGTAGCTCACCCCACAGATACGTGCAGTATTTT
TRBV20-1,few,TRBJ2-3,TRBD2,CSARAPLAGDHTDTQYF,TGCAGTGCTAGAGCCCCGCTAGCGGGAGACCACACAGATACGCAGTATTTT
TRBV28,-,TRBJ2-1,-,CASSSGRTGKGEQFF,TGTGCCAGCAGCTCAGGCAGGACCGGGAAGGGTGAGCAGTTCTTC
TRBV20-1,-,TRBJ2-1,TRBD2,CSADGLAGVNGEQFF,TGCAGTGCCGACGGACTAGCGGGAGTAAATGGTGAGCAGTTCTTC
TRBV5-1,-,TRBJ2-3,-,CASSLFSLAGDTQYF,TGCGCCAGCAGTCTTTTCTCTCTAGCAGGGGATACGCAGTATTTT
TRBV4-1,-,TRBJ2-1,-,CASSLSVTSYNEQFF,TGCGCCAGCAGCCTTAGCGTCACCTCCTACAATGAGCAGTTCTTC
TRBV7-8,-,TRBJ2-1,-,CASSPPLRPSPYNEQFF,TGTGCCAGCAGCCCCCCTCTTAGGCCATCGCCATACAATGAGCAGTTCTTC
TRBV6-2/TRBV6-3,-,TRBJ2-7,-,CASSYSEGLSEQYF,TGTGCCAGCAGTTACTCCGAGGGTTTAAGCGAGCAGTACTTC
TRBV5-6,-,TRBJ2-5,-,CASSPPGLQQETQYF,TGTGCCAGCAGCCCACCGGGACTCCAACAAGAGACCCAGTACTTC
TRBV12-3/TRBV12-4,few,TRBJ2-3,-,CASSLASSLVLDTQYF,TGTGCCAGCAGTTTAGCCTCGTCCTTGGTTTTGGATACGCAGTATTTT
TRBV4-1,-,TRBJ2-5,-,CASSHLTGPQETQYF,TGCGCCAGCAGCCATTTGACAGGACCCCAAGAGACCCAGTACTTC
TRBV4-2,-,TRBJ2-7,-,CASSQDQGRRIEQYF,TGTGCCAGCAGCCAGGATCAGGGGAGGCGGATCGAGCAGTACTTC
TRBV10-3,few,TRBJ2-5,TRBD2,CAIGLAGETQYF,TGTGCCATCGGACTAGCGGGAGAGACCCAGTACTTC
TRBV10-3,few,TRBJ2-1,-,CAISESPRKGEQFF,TGTGCCATCAGTGAGTCGCCTAGGAAGGGTGAGCAGTTCTTC
TRBV7-8,-,TRBJ1-4,-,CASSSAATNEKLFF,TGTGCCAGCAGCTCAGCTGCAACTAATGAAAAACTGTTTTTT
TRBV12-3/TRBV12-4,-,TRBJ2-7,-,CASSLRENYEQYF,TGTGCCAGCAGTTTAAGGGAAAACTACGAGCAGTACTTC
TRBV20-1,few,TRBJ2-5,-,CSARLILGQETQYF,TGCAGTGCTAGACTTATTTTGGGCCAAGAGACCCAGTACTTC
TRBV27,few,TRBJ1-1,-,CASSLSPGTEAFF,TGTGCCAGCAGTTTATCCCCAGGGACTGAAGCTTTCTTT
TRBV5-1,few,TRBJ1-1,TRBD1,CASADRGGAFF,TGCGCCAGCGCGGACAGGGGAGGTGCTTTCTTT
TRBV12-3/TRBV12-4,-,TRBJ2-1,-,CASSINPLGGARYNEQFF,TGTGCCAGCAGTATTAATCCTCTTGGCGGGGCACGCTACAATGAGCAGTTCTTC
TRBV24-1,few,TRBJ2-1,TRBD1,CATSDFGQGSYNEQFF,TGTGCCACCAGTGATTTCGGACAGGGGTCGTACAATGAGCAGTTCTTC
TRBV20-1,-,TRBJ2-3,TRBD2,CSASGTSGRVTDTQYF,TGCAGTGCTAGCGGGACTAGCGGGAGGGTCACAGATACGCAGTATTTT
TRBV3-1,-,TRBJ2-5,-,CASSRGLTQETQYF,TGTGCCAGCAGCCGCGGGCTAACCCAAGAGACCCAGTACTTC
TRBV28,many,TRBJ2-1,-,CASSVAGRRGSLNEQFF,TGTGCCAGCAGTGTCGCGGGTCGTAGGGGTTCCCTCAATGAGCAGTTCTTC
TRBV7-8,-,TRBJ2-5,TRBD2,CASSPGTSGPGTQYF,TGTGCCAGCAGCCCGGGGACTAGCGGGCCGGGGACCCAGTACTTC
TRBV6-2/TRBV6-3,-,TRBJ1-1,TRBD1,CASSYSSGTVTPEAFF,TGTGCCAGCAGTTACTCGAGTGGGACAGTCACCCCTGAAGCTTTCTTT
TRBV20-1,-,TRBJ2-7,-,CSASGTLTYEQYF,TGCAGTGCTAGTGGGACCTTGACCTACGAGCAGTACTTC
TRBV20-1,-,TRBJ2-3,-,CCARDPTGTSLADTQYF,TGCTGTGCTAGAGACCCGACAGGGACTTCTCTCGCAGATACGCAGTATTTT
TRBV27,few,TRBJ2-1,TRBD2,CASSAVAGGRRNEQFF,TGTGCCAGCAGTGCGGTAGCGGGAGGCCGACGGAATGAGCAGTTCTTC
TRBV12-3/TRBV12-4,many,TRBJ2-1,TRBD1,CASRTTGVNEQFF,TGTGCCAGCAGAACGACAGGGGTCAATGAGCAGTTCTTC
TRBV6-5,-,TRBJ2-5,TRBD2,CASSYSTPAGAGFGTQYF,TGTGCCAGCAGTTACTCGACTCCCGCGGGAGCGGGGTTTGGGACCCAGTACTTC
TRBV20-1,few,TRBJ2-4,-,CSTHRGGRDIQYF,TGCAGTACACACAGGGGGGGAAGGGACATTCAGTACTTC
TRBV7-9,-,TRBJ2-1,-,CASSPDRSAPLYNEQFF,TGTGCCAGCAGTCCCGACAGGTCCGCGCCACTCTACAATGAGCAGTTCTTC
TRBV18,-,TRBJ1-5,-,CASSTSQISNQPQHF,TGTGCCAGCTCAACTAGCCAGATTAGCAATCAGCCCCAGCATTTT
TRBV20-1,few,TRBJ2-6,TRBD1,CSVTLGTGTSGANVLTF,TGCAGTGTCACCCTCGGGACAGGCACTTCTGGGGCCAACGTCCTGACTTTC
TRBV11-2,-,TRBJ2-1,TRBD2,CASSLDPPFLAGGNNEQFF,TGTGCCAGCAGCTTAGACCCCCCCTTCCTAGCGGGGGGAAACAATGAGCAGTTCTTC
TRBV6-2/TRBV6-3,-,TRBJ2-7,TRBD2,CASRTSGISYEQYF,TGTGCCAGCAGGACTAGCGGGATATCTTACGAGCAGTACTTC
TRBV12-3/TRBV12-4,few,TRBJ2-5,-,CASSFWEGGETQYF,TGTGCCAGCAGTTTTTGGGAGGGGGGAGAGACCCAGTACTTC
TRBV20-1,few,TRBJ1-4,-,CSAKAQGFEKLFF,TGCAGTGCCAAAGCGCAGGGATTCGAAAAACTGTTTTTT
TRBV12-3/TRBV12-4,few,TRBJ2-1,TRBD2,CASRKGAGDSYNEQFF,TGTGCCAGCAGGAAAGGAGCGGGAGACTCCTACAATGAGCAGTTCTTC
TRBV6-5,many,TRBJ1-2,-,CASSDLYGYTF,TGTGCCAGCAGTGACCTCTATGGCTACACCTTC
TRBV3-1,-,TRBJ2-1,-,CASSQDPGGRQFF,TGTGCCAGCAGCCAAGATCCGGGCGGACGGCAGTTCTTC